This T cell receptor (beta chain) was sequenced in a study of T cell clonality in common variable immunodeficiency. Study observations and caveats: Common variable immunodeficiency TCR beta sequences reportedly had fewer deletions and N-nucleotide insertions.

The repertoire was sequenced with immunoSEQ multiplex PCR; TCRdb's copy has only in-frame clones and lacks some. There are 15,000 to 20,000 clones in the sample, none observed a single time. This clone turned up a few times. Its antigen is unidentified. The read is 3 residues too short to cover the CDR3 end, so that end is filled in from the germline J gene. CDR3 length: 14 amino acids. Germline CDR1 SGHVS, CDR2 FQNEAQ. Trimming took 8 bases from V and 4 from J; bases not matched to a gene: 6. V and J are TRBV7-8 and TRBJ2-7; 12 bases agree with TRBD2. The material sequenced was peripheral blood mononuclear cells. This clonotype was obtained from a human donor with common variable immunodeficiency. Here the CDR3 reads CASRGLAGTYEQYF. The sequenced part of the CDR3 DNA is TGTGCCAGCCGCGGACTAGCGGGGACTTACGAG.